Here is one T cell receptor (beta chain) with its context. The sample comes from a study of blood T cells in healthy people across ages. Using a J-beta primer mix together with a sample-barcoded 5' primer, a second PCR was run for 7 to 11 cycles. Each cDNA molecule, via a template-switch adaptor with 12 random nucleotides, was tagged. One entry per CDR3 protein, called by TCRdb with MiXCR from the 5' RACE reads. The sample lists around 1.5 million distinct CDR3 sequences, 45% to 70% seen once, with approximately 7% in the top ten. The sample consisted of blood. This clonotype originated in a man younger than 35 in good health.

The CDR3 loop is CASSSHRDRGAYTDTQYF. The CDR3 coding sequence is TGCGCCAGCAGCTCCCACCGGGACAGGGGTGCCTACACAGATACGCAGTATTTT. The chain carries TRBV5-1 and TRBJ2-3, with 10 positions matching TRBD1. Trimming at V came to 3 bases and at J to 2 bases, leaving 12 bases not matched to a gene. This CDR3 region has 18 residues. Germline V gene lookup returns CDR1 SGHRS and CDR2 YFSETQ.